One and the same sample provided the 17 T cell receptor beta chains below, sequenced in a study of T cells after yellow fever vaccination. TCRdb used MiXCR to reprocess the 5' RACE reads, holding one entry per CDR3 protein. Counted here are about 240,000 distinct CDR3 sequences, less than 9% occurring once; the ten biggest clones make up 0.85%. Here the sequenced sample was CD4+ T cells sorted from PBMCs, taken 15 days after the yellow fever booster vaccination. These receptors were obtained from a man aged 30 to 45 who received the YFV17D yellow fever vaccine.

In this sample, this clonotype turned up many times. The gene calls are TRBV15 and TRBJ2-7, with 8 bases aligning to TRBD1. The CDR3 covers 14 residues. Per germline, CDR1 LNHNV and CDR2 YYDKDF (reference sequence). V lost 5 bases to trimming and J lost 2 bases; unmatched junction nucleotides: 5. The CDR3 DNA follows: TGTGCCACCAGCGCACAGGGGGGTCCCTACGAGCAGTACTTC. This sequence encodes CATSAQGGPYEQYF.

Here the CDR3 DNA reads TGTGCCAGCAGCTTCAAGATCACAGATACGCAGTATTTT. This codes for CASSFKITDTQYF. V usage is TRBV7-9 and J usage is TRBJ2-3; D ambiguous. Per the germline V gene, CDR1 is SEHNR and CDR2 is FQNEAQ (reference sequence). The CDR3 totals 13 residues. V was pared by 3 bases and J by 2 bases, with 6 bases between.

V and J are TRBV6-5 and TRBJ1-2; a weak D match, TRBD1 (6 bases). Trimming left V 5 bases short and J 4 bases short, with 14 bases between. Per the germline V gene, CDR1 is MNHEY and CDR2 is SVGAGI. CDR3 length equals 14 residues. This chain's CDR3 is CASSHPDSFYGYTF. For the CDR3, the DNA is TGTGCCAGCAGTCACCCGGACAGCTTCTATGGCTACACCTTC.

This chain connects TRBV6-5 to TRBJ1-1, with 9 bases matching TRBD1. This CDR3 contains 16 residues. Germline V gives CDR1 MNHEY, CDR2 SVGAGI. Losses at the gene ends were 6 bases for V and 1 base for J; bases not matched to a gene: 9. The DNA of the CDR3 is TGTGCCAGCAGCGCGACCTTGGGACAGGGGAACACTGAAGCTTTCTTT. This codes for CASSATLGQGNTEAFF.

This clonotype was detected a few times. V usage is TRBV7-2 and J usage is TRBJ2-5; tentatively, D is TRBD2 (5 bases). Between the trimmed V and J ends, which lost 5 bases and 4 bases, there was a span of 11 bases. There are 13 residues in the CDR3. CDR1 is SGHTA, CDR2 FQGNSA, per germline. The CDR3 region is CASSKGEGETQYF. The DNA for the CDR3 is TGTGCCAGCAGCAAGGGTGAGGGAGAGACCCAGTACTTC.

The table lists this clonotype with many counts. This chain connects TRBV10-3 to TRBJ2-1; 14 bases are shared with TRBD2. The CDR3 has 15 residues. Germline V CDR1 and CDR2: ENHRY, SYGVKD. J was trimmed by 8 bases and V by 6 bases; bases with no gene match: 6. The CDR3 DNA follows: TGTGCCATCAGAAGGACTAGCGGGAGGCTTGATGAGCAGTTCTTC. Its protein is CAIRRTSGRLDEQFF.

This clonotype was recorded many times. V is TRBV20-1 and J is TRBJ2-3, with D perhaps given as TRBD1 or TRBD2 (5 bases each). The CDR3 has 13 amino acids. Germline V gene lookup returns CDR1 DFQATT and CDR2 SNEGSKA (reference sequence). Trimming cost V 6 bases and J 4 bases, with 14 bases left between them. The CDR3: CSAPEGPPDTQYF. The DNA for the CDR3 is TGCAGTGCCCCCGAGGGGCCCCCAGATACGCAGTATTTT.

This clonotype came up a few times. The V gene is TRBV15, the J gene TRBJ1-5; 10 nucleotides match TRBD1. V dropped 4 bases and J dropped 5; count of bases not matched to a gene: 5. This CDR3 has 15 amino acids. Germline V gene sequence: CDR1 LNHNV, CDR2 YYDKDF (reference sequence). The CDR3 sequence is CATSTGGQGYQPQHF. CDR3 bases: TGTGCCACCAGCACCGGGGGACAGGGGTATCAGCCCCAGCATTTT.

This clonotype was recorded at least ten times. The chain couples TRBV7-9 to TRBJ2-7; 7 nucleotides line up with TRBD1. The CDR3 runs 13 residues. V was pared by 5 bases and J by 3 bases, with 4 bases of the junction left unmatched. CDR1 is SEHNR, CDR2 FQNEAQ, per germline (reference sequence). DNA for the CDR3: TGTGCCAGCAGCCCTGGGGACAGCTACGAGCAGTACTTC. The encoded protein is CASSPGDSYEQYF.

This clonotype was seen many times. The V call is TRBV7-2, the J call TRBJ1-5, with unresolved D. CDR1 is SGHTA and CDR2 is FQGNSA in the germline V gene. The V gene lost 3 bases and the J gene lost 7 bases, with 13 bases spanning the gap. The CDR3 loop spans 14 amino acids. CDR3 in amino acids: CASSLGSSPQPQHF. In nucleotides, the CDR3 is TGTGCCAGCAGCTTGGGGTCTTCCCCCCAGCCCCAGCATTTT.

The table lists this clonotype with a few counts. The gene calls are TRBV7-2 and TRBJ2-1; unclear D gene. V lost 1 base and J 0 bases, leaving 10 bases between the germline ends. CDR3 length equals 16 residues. Germline V gives CDR1 SGHTA, CDR2 FQGNSA. This chain's CDR3 is CASSLEQPNSYNEQFF. CDR3 DNA sequence: TGTGCCAGCAGCTTAGAGCAGCCTAACTCCTACAATGAGCAGTTCTTC. Full variable domain (missing parts from reference TRBV7-2 and TRBJ2-1): GAGVSQSPSNKVTEKGKDVELRCDPISGHTALYWYRQSLGQGLEFLIYFQGNSAPDKSGLPSDRFSAERTGGSVSTLTIQRTQQEDSAVYLCASSLEQPNSYNEQFFGPGTRLTVL.

V is TRBV5-1 and J is TRBJ2-1, with TRBD1 matching over 8 bases. The CDR3 length is 16 residues. Germline CDR1 is SGHRS and CDR2 is YFSETQ. V lost 0 bases and J lost 9; bases outside the gene matches: 11. For the CDR3, the DNA is TGCGCCAGCAGCTTGGTCAGGGGGCGAGTCTCTAGTGAGCAGTTCTTC. Translated, it gives CASSLVRGRVSSEQFF.

J is TRBJ2-4 and V is TRBV5-1; no definite D call. CDR1 and CDR2 from the germline V gene are SGHRS and YFSETQ. There are 12 residues in the CDR3. Trimming stripped 4 bases from V and 5 bases from J, with 7 bases between. CDR3 sequence (DNA): TGCGCCAGCAGCAAGGACGAAAACATTCAGTACTTC. Protein product: CASSKDENIQYF.

This clonotype appeared many times. The rearrangement joins TRBV4-2 to TRBJ2-7; 8 bases match TRBD2. CDR1 is LGHNA, CDR2 YNFKEQ, per germline. The CDR3 length is 14 residues. Trimming removed 6 bases from V and 7 bases from J; junction bases left unmatched: 11. The CDR3 spells CASSSVERGLEQYF. CDR3 DNA sequence: TGTGCCAGCAGTTCTGTGGAGCGGGGGTTGGAGCAGTACTTC.

This clonotype appeared a few times. The chain couples TRBV24-1 to TRBJ2-1; possibly TRBD2 for D (6 bases). The CDR3 extends over 18 amino acids. Germline-derived CDR1 and CDR2 are KGHDR and SFDVKD. V lost 5 bases, J lost 2 bases, and 21 bases lay in between. CDR3: CATSGGRDSLEAYNEQFF. CDR3 DNA: TGTGCCACCAGTGGGGGCCGGGACTCCTTAGAAGCCTACAATGAGCAGTTCTTC.

In this sample, this clonotype is medium-sized (0.01 to 0.1%). The gene calls are TRBV7-6 and TRBJ2-7; D is ambiguous. V lost 2 bases, J lost 7 bases, and 12 bases lay in between. The germline gives CDR1 SGHVS, CDR2 FNYEAQ. The CDR3 length is 13 residues. DNA of the CDR3: TGTGCCAGCAGCTTAAGCTATCTCGGAGAGCAGTACTTC. This codes for CASSLSYLGEQYF.

This clonotype showed up many times. The rearrangement links TRBV20-1 to TRBJ1-4; D not resolved. The CDR3 has 14 residues. Germline loops: CDR1 DFQATT, CDR2 SNEGSKA (reference sequence). Trimming stripped 0 bases from V and 7 bases from J, with 12 bases between. The CDR3 reads CSARDPDGSEKLFF. CDR3 DNA sequence: TGCAGTGCTAGAGATCCAGACGGAAGTGAAAAACTGTTTTTT.